The text below deals with one T cell receptor beta chain. What it binds is unknown. This table comes from immunoSEQ multiplex PCR, and its TCRdb copy is limited to in-frame clones, with some not included. The sample yields 75,000 to 100,000 clones, roughly 90% seen once. The V gene lost 2 bases and the J gene lost 2 bases, with 13 bases spanning the gap. This CDR3 is built from 15 residues. Germline V gene lookup returns CDR1 MNHEY and CDR2 SVGAGI. The data were obtained in a study of OX40 agonist ivuxolimab in advanced cancers. Study-level background: Averaging roughly 60 years in age, with a range of about 23 to 80, the cohort was about 86% male. Partial response was recorded in three patients: one hepatocellular carcinoma and two cutaneous melanoma cases. The study, taken as a whole, reports: Expanded clones belonging to CD8+ T cells outnumbered, on average, those of CD4+. Expansion of clones was among the lowest in partial responders at 0.1-3.0 mg/kg.

V and J are TRBV6-5 and TRBJ2-7; D is perhaps TRBD1 (5 bases). Material: CD4+ or CD8+ T cells sorted from blood, obtained in a trial of the OX40 agonist ivuxolimab. The sequence derives from an adult with an advanced solid tumor such as melanoma, head and neck, liver or kidney cancer. The CDR3 nucleotides are TGTGCCAGCAGTTACGCGAGACAGCTTCCCTACGAGCAGTACTTC. As protein: CASSYARQLPYEQYF.